Listed here are 20 T cell receptor beta chains from one sample, sequenced in a study of neurological immune-mediated disorders. TCRdb passed the 5' RACE reads through MiXCR, listing each CDR3 protein once. The profile shows roughly 16,000 distinct CDR3 sequences, roughly 14% of them singletons. The sequenced material came from PBMCs. The receptors shown here come from a man aged 60 to 69 with HTLV-1-associated myelopathy (HAM/TSP).

J is TRBJ1-1 and V is TRBV7-8; perhaps TRBD1 as D (6 bases). V gave up 5 bases and J gave up 5 bases, with 24 bases separating them. CDR3 length: 17 residues. Looked up from germline, CDR1 is SGHVS and CDR2 is FQNEAQ. The CDR3 sequence is CASSTPLGQSGGTEAFF. In DNA form, the CDR3 reads TGTGCCAGCAGCACACCTCTCGGACAGTCGGGAGGGACTGAAGCTTTCTTT.

This clonotype was counted many times. The CDR3 reads CASSSLPARRGSTDTQYF. The CDR3 DNA follows: TGCGCCAGCAGTTCCCTTCCGGCGCGGCGGGGGAGCACAGATACGCAGTATTTT. V is TRBV23-1 and J is TRBJ2-3, with 7 nucleotides matching TRBD2. TRBV23-1 is annotated as an ORF whose role is uncertain. Germline trimming cut 5 bases from V and 0 bases from J; bases unmatched to any gene: 14. This CDR3 region has 18 residues.

The chain couples TRBV3-1 to TRBJ2-2, with D possibly being TRBD1 (5 bases). Trimming took 1 base from V and 14 from J, leaving 17 bases between them. This CDR3 contains 14 residues. Germline V gene sequence: CDR1 LGHDT, CDR2 YNNKEL (reference sequence). Here the CDR3 reads CASSQVSWGGDLFF. The CDR3 DNA reads as TGTGCCAGCAGCCAAGTTTCGTGGGGCGGTGACCTGTTTTTT.

This clonotype is large. The chain has TRBV20-1 and TRBJ2-3, with 8 bases matching TRBD2. The CDR3 length is 15 residues. After removal of 3 bases from V and 4 bases from J, the junction contained 9 bases not matched to a gene. CDR1 is DFQATT, CDR2 SNEGSKA, per germline (reference sequence). CDR3 loop: CSASVSGDSADTQYF. In DNA, the CDR3 is TGCAGTGCTAGTGTTAGCGGGGATAGCGCAGATACGCAGTATTTT.

This clonotype was detected many times. V usage is TRBV29-1 and J usage is TRBJ2-1; 8 bases fit TRBD2. CDR1 and CDR2 from the germline V gene are SQVTM and ANQGSEA. With V trimmed by 8 bases and J by 4 bases, 16 bases remained unmatched. The CDR3 sequence is 16 residues long. DNA for the CDR3: TGCAGCTCCCTCGGGGGGGGGGACACGGGATACAATGAGCAGTTCTTC. Amino acid sequence: CSSLGGGDTGYNEQFF.

This clonotype was seen a handful of times. The chain links TRBV7-3 to TRBJ1-1, with D maybe TRBD1 (5 bases). Trimming stripped 6 bases from V and 11 bases from J, with 16 bases between. In germline, CDR1 is SGHTA, CDR2 FQGTGA. The length of the CDR3 is 12 residues. The CDR3 sequence is CASSTGTEGAFF. In DNA, the CDR3 is TGTGCCAGCAGTACCGGGACGGAAGGGGCTTTCTTT.

This clonotype was picked up many times. This chain uses TRBV29-1 with TRBJ1-3; D is uncertain. CDR1 is SQVTM and CDR2 is ANQGSEA in the germline V gene. CDR3 length: 11 amino acids. Trimming pared 7 bases from V and 0 bases from J, leaving 4 bases between. CDR3 sequence: CSGNSGNTIYF. The CDR3 bases are TGCAGCGGCAACTCTGGAAACACCATATATTTT.

This clonotype was detected ten times or more. CDR3 sequence reads: CASSPEGTGGRETQYF. The CDR3 bases are TGCGCCAGCAGCCCGGAGGGGACAGGGGGCCGAGAGACCCAGTACTTC. The chain links TRBV5-1 to TRBJ2-5, with 12 bases fitting TRBD1. The V gene's germline CDR1 is SGHRS and CDR2 YFSETQ. V shed 4 bases, J shed 4 bases, and the junction held 8 bases outside the gene matches. The CDR3 has 16 amino acids.

There are many counts of this clonotype. The chain uses TRBV18 and TRBJ2-7; perhaps TRBD1 as D (7 bases). CDR3 length equals 14 residues. Germline loops: CDR1 KGHSH, CDR2 LQKENI. Trimming took off 5 bases at V and 2 bases at J, with 13 bases between the two ends. In DNA, the CDR3 is TGTGCCAGCTCATCCGACAGGGAGGCCTACGAGCAGTACTTC. Its translation is CASSSDREAYEQYF.

This clonotype was observed many times. J is TRBJ1-5 and V is TRBV7-9; D unclear. The V gene's germline CDR1 is SEHNR and CDR2 FQNEAQ (reference sequence). Trimming cost V 4 bases and J 0 bases, with 7 bases left between them. The CDR3 is 14 residues long. Written as DNA, the CDR3 is TGTGCCAGCAGCTCCACGGATAGCAATCAGCCCCAGCATTTT. Its protein is CASSSTDSNQPQHF.

Ten or more counts support this clonotype. The V and J genes are TRBV20-1 and TRBJ2-4, with a weak D call TRBD2 (5 bases). CDR3 length: 14 residues. The V and J ends lost 0 bases and 6 bases respectively, with 12 bases between them. The V gene's germline CDR1 is DFQATT and CDR2 SNEGSKA (reference sequence). The CDR3 is CSAREVPSGNIQYF. The CDR3 DNA follows: TGCAGTGCTAGAGAGGTCCCCAGCGGAAACATTCAGTACTTC.

Sample share makes this clonotype medium-sized. This chain links TRBV12-3 or TRBV12-4 with TRBJ1-6, with D unresolved. V was cut by 4 bases and J by 7 bases, with 11 bases left in between. This CDR3 spans 14 amino acids. The CDR3 reads CASSSYSGNSPLHF. DNA of the CDR3: TGTGCCAGCAGTTCCTACAGTGGGAATTCACCCCTCCACTTT.

This clonotype is classed as medium-sized (0.01 to 0.1%). The rearrangement uses TRBV10-2 and TRBJ2-7; D not certain. V gave up 0 bases and J gave up 4 bases, with 16 bases separating them. Germline V gene lookup returns CDR1 WSHSY and CDR2 SAAADI. There are 16 residues in the CDR3. Written as DNA, the CDR3 is TGCGCCAGCAGTGAGTCGAAGTTCCCCGGACGATACGAGCAGTACTTC. As protein: CASSESKFPGRYEQYF.

In its sample, this clonotype was seen many times. The chain joins TRBV27 to TRBJ2-6; D is unclear. This CDR3 spans 14 amino acids. V was shortened by 8 bases and J by 3 bases, with 11 bases between the two germline ends. Germline CDR1 reads MNHEY; CDR2 reads SMNVEV (reference sequence). The CDR3 loop is CASAPVGGANVLTF. As DNA, the CDR3 is TGTGCCAGCGCCCCGGTAGGTGGGGCCAACGTCCTGACTTTC.

This clonotype occurred many times. J is TRBJ2-3 and V is TRBV2; D remains ambiguous. V lost 3 bases, J lost 0 bases, and 10 bases lay in between. CDR3 length: 15 residues. CDR1 SNHLY and CDR2 FYNNEI come from the germline V gene. Written as DNA, the CDR3 is TGTGCCAGCAGTGACCGGGCTAGGAGCACAGATACGCAGTATTTT. Amino acids: CASSDRARSTDTQYF. The complete variable domain, with remaining parts taken from reference TRBV2 and TRBJ2-3, reads EPEVTQTPSHQVTQMGQEVILRCVPISNHLYFYWYRQILGQKVEFLVSFYNNEISEKSEIFDDQFSVERPDGSNFTLKIRSTKLEDSAMYFCASSDRARSTDTQYFGPGTRLTVL.

This clonotype is termed medium-sized (0.01 to 0.1%). The J gene is TRBJ1-5, the V gene TRBV4-2, with a weak D call TRBD1 (5 bases). The V end lost 7 bases, the J end lost 0 bases, and 13 bases lay between the germline ends. In germline, CDR1 is LGHNA, CDR2 YNFKEQ. CDR3 length: 15 residues. This chain's CDR3 is CASNPTVNSNQPQHF. The CDR3 bases are TGTGCCAGCAACCCGACAGTTAATAGCAATCAGCCCCAGCATTTT.

This clonotype was seen at least ten times. V and J are TRBV12-3 or TRBV12-4 and TRBJ2-2; D is possibly TRBD2 (6 bases). Deletions cut 8 bases from V and 1 base from J, with 11 bases between. The CDR3 contains 14 residues. CDR3 residues: CASDGRGNTGELFF. The CDR3 DNA is TGTGCCAGCGATGGGCGGGGGAACACCGGGGAGCTGTTTTTT.

V usage is TRBV29-1 and J usage is TRBJ2-1; D possibly corresponds to TRBD1 (6 bases). Trimming removed 3 bases from V and 6 bases from J, with 12 bases in between. The V gene's germline CDR1 is SQVTM and CDR2 ANQGSEA. This CDR3 comprises 13 residues. This CDR3 is CSVDEGVLNEQFF. The DNA of the CDR3 is TGCAGCGTTGATGAGGGGGTACTCAATGAGCAGTTCTTC.

By sample fraction, this clonotype is medium-sized. This sequence joins TRBV2 and TRBJ1-1; D is unclear. From germline, CDR1 is SNHLY and CDR2 FYNNEI. The germline V and J ends were trimmed by 1 base and 8 bases, with 8 bases remaining between them. The CDR3 runs 12 residues. The CDR3 region is CASSEVKAEAFF. The CDR3 DNA reads TGTGCCAGCAGTGAAGTGAAGGCCGAAGCTTTCTTT.

At least ten counts were recorded for this clonotype. The gene calls are TRBV12-2 and TRBJ2-5; TRBD2 is taken as the D call from the table, unchecked against the DNA. TRBV12-2 corresponds to a pseudogene. This CDR3 region has 20 residues. CDR3 coding DNA: TGTGCAAGTCGCTCCCAGTTCGACGAGGTAAAAGCGGGGGTACAAGAGACCCAGTACTTC. It yields the protein CASRSQFDEVKAGVQETQYF.